This TCR beta chain is from a study of radiation and T cells in renal cell carcinoma. Germline CDR1 MGHDK, CDR2 SYGVNS. This CDR3 spans 15 amino acids. Trimming shortened V by 1 base and J by 2 bases, and 10 bases separated the two germline ends. Clones were sequenced by immunoSEQ multiplex PCR, and TCRdb holds only the in-frame ones, with some missing. The table lists around 77,000 clones, around four fifths of them singletons. Time point in this sample: blood 4 weeks post-SBRT, at nephrectomy. Noted treatment: 15 Gy SBRT to primary tumor, nephrectomy 4 weeks later. Source: blood, taken from a patient whose treatment included radiotherapy and nephrectomy. This clonotype originated in a woman between 55 and 75 years old with renal cell carcinoma. This rearrangement joins TRBV25-1 to TRBJ2-3; tentative D call: TRBD1 (5 bases). The CDR3 DNA reads as TGTGCCAGCAGTGAATTTAGGACAAACACAGATACGCAGTATTTT. Protein: CASSEFRTNTDTQYF.